Listed here are 21 T cell receptor beta chains from one sample, sequenced in a study of control samples from healthy donors and cancer patients. TCRdb keeps only in-frame clones here, not all; method: immunoSEQ multiplex PCR. Of about 160,000 clones in the sample, about 90% were seen once. Sequenced input: blood. Source of these receptors: a man aged 25-45 years in good health.

This chain links TRBV7-9 with TRBJ2-5; no definite D call. The CDR3 length is 15 residues. V lost 1 base to trimming and J lost 5 bases, with 14 bases between them. Germline assignment: CDR1 SEHNR and CDR2 FQNEAQ (reference sequence). CDR3 region: CASSLVPKVPETQYF. The DNA for the CDR3 is TGTGCCAGCAGCTTAGTGCCCAAGGTCCCTGAGACCCAGTACTTC.

The chain has TRBV7-9 and TRBJ1-2; D may be TRBD1 (6 bases). The CDR3 runs to 16 residues. Germline V gene lookup returns CDR1 SEHNR and CDR2 FQNEAQ (reference sequence). Between the trimmed V and J ends, which lost 3 bases and 7 bases, there was a span of 21 bases. CDR3 coding DNA: TGTGCCAGCAGCTTTTCCACAGGGTCTGGTTTTTTTGGCTACACCTTC. As protein: CASSFSTGSGFFGYTF.

This chain uses TRBV6-5 with TRBJ2-3, with TRBD2 as a possible D gene (5 bases). Germline loops: CDR1 MNHEY, CDR2 SVGAGI. Deletions cut 4 bases from V and 0 bases from J, with 8 bases between. The CDR3 has 14 residues. In DNA, the CDR3 is TGTGCCAGCAGTTTAGCGAAAAGCACAGATACGCAGTATTTT. It specifies CASSLAKSTDTQYF.

The rearrangement joins TRBV19 to TRBJ2-2; no clear D gene. CDR3 size: 14 residues. Trimming pared 0 bases from V and 6 bases from J, leaving 8 bases between. CDR1 is LNHDA and CDR2 is SQIVND in the germline V gene (reference sequence). CDR3 region: CASSIDRWAGELFF. In DNA form, the CDR3 reads TGTGCCAGTAGTATAGATCGATGGGCCGGGGAGCTGTTTTTT.

The genes are TRBV5-8 and TRBJ1-5; possible D gene TRBD1, 5 bases. CDR1 is SGHTS and CDR2 is YDEGEE in the germline V gene. Deletions cut 3 bases from V and 2 bases from J, with 15 bases between. This CDR3 is 16 amino acids long. The DNA of the CDR3 is TGTGCCAGCAGCTCCCTCCAGGGTCGCGGCAATCAGCCCCAGCATTTT. This encodes CASSSLQGRGNQPQHF.

In this sample, this clone turned up once. The V gene is TRBV7-7, the J gene TRBJ2-1; TRBD1 matches 7 bases. After removal of 5 bases from V and 9 bases from J, the junction contained 7 bases not matched to a gene. This CDR3 region has 13 residues. CDR1 is SSHAT and CDR2 is FNYEAQ in the germline V gene (reference sequence). In DNA form, the CDR3 reads TGTGCCAGCAGCCCGACAGGGTCCGGTGAGCAGTTCTTC. Amino acids: CASSPTGSGEQFF.

J is TRBJ2-7 and V is TRBV27; D is tentatively TRBD1 or TRBD2 (5 bases each). This CDR3 is built from 15 residues. The germline V and J ends were trimmed by 4 bases and 4 bases, with 17 bases remaining between them. Germline V gene data show CDR1 as MNHEY and CDR2 as SMNVEV (reference sequence). CDR3 protein: CASSSPPRGLYEQYF. The CDR3 DNA follows: TGTGCCAGCAGTTCTCCCCCGAGGGGCCTATACGAGCAGTACTTC.

The chain uses TRBV6-1 and TRBJ1-1; D unclear. The V gene's germline CDR1 is MNHNS and CDR2 SASEGT. The length of the CDR3 is 16 residues. The V end lost 2 bases, the J end lost 1 base, and 14 bases lay between the germline ends. The CDR3 sequence is CASSEWQGGKNTEAFF. The CDR3 bases are TGTGCCAGCAGTGAATGGCAAGGAGGGAAGAACACTGAAGCTTTCTTT.

This chain links TRBV5-1 with TRBJ1-1, with D uncertain. V was trimmed by 5 bases and J by 5 bases, leaving 16 bases between them. The germline CDR1 and CDR2 sequences are SGHRS and YFSETQ. The CDR3 totals 14 residues. The CDR3 DNA reads TGCGCCAGCAGAGGGCAGGAAGGGAGGACTGAAGCTTTCTTT. It is translated as CASRGQEGRTEAFF.

The chain links TRBV29-1 to TRBJ2-4, with a tentative D call TRBD2 (5 bases). The CDR3 spans 13 residues. Trimming left V 7 bases short and J 7 bases short, with 17 bases between. CDR1 is SQVTM, CDR2 ANQGSEA, per germline. The CDR3 is CSAIRVSGNIQYF. CDR3 sequence (DNA): TGCAGCGCCATCCGGGTCTCGGGGAACATTCAGTACTTC.

This clone was detected only once. The germline gene is not matched at one end of the junction; a read error may be the cause. The rearrangement joins TRBV28 to TRBJ2-7; 9 bases are shared with TRBD1. Germline V gene lookup returns CDR1 MDHEN and CDR2 SYDVKM. The length of the CDR3 is 13 residues. The chain's CDR3 is CAGSGGQGYEQYF. CDR3 nucleotide sequence: TGTGCCGGCAGTGGGGGACAGGGCTACGAGCAGTACTTC. The full variable domain, rest sourced from reference TRBV28 and TRBJ2-7, is DVKVTQSSRYLVKRTGEKVFLECVQDMDHENMFWYRQDPGLGLRLIYFSYDVKMKEKGDIPEGYSVSREKKERFSLILESASTNQTSMYLCAGSGGQGYEQYFGPGTRLTVT.

J is TRBJ2-4 and V is TRBV19, with D unclear. V was cut by 9 bases and J by 4 bases, with 10 bases left in between. CDR1 is LNHDA, CDR2 SQIVND, per germline (reference sequence). The length of the CDR3 is 12 residues. The CDR3 sequence: CASSDRKNIQYF. CDR3 in DNA: TGTGCCAGCTCGGATCGAAAAAACATTCAGTACTTC.

V usage is TRBV12-3 or TRBV12-4 and J usage is TRBJ1-1, with a weak D call TRBD1 (5 bases). The length of the CDR3 is 12 residues. Between the trimmed V and J ends, which lost 6 bases and 7 bases, there was a span of 12 bases. The CDR3 DNA is TGTGCCAGCAGCCCAGACAGCCTTGAAGCTTTCTTT. It is translated as CASSPDSLEAFF.

J is TRBJ1-6 and V is TRBV9; 11 bases are a match to TRBD1. V was pared by 0 bases and J by 8 bases, with 4 bases of the junction left unmatched. The CDR3 spans 16 residues. Germline V gene data show CDR1 as SGDLS and CDR2 as YYNGEE. CDR3 sequence: CASSVAGTGGDSPLHF. The CDR3 DNA follows: TGTGCCAGCAGCGTAGCTGGGACAGGGGGAGATTCACCCCTCCACTTT. Filled out from reference TRBV9 and TRBJ1-6, the complete variable domain reads DSGVTQTPKHLITATGQRVTLRCSPRSGDLSVYWYQQSLDQGLQFLIQYYNGEERAKGNILERFSAQQFPDLHSELNLSSLELGDSALYFCASSVAGTGGDSPLHFGNGTRLTVT.

The chain joins TRBV9 to TRBJ1-3, with a tentative D call TRBD1 (5 bases). Germline CDR1 SGDLS, CDR2 YYNGEE. V was cut by 0 bases and J by 3 bases, with 16 bases left in between. The CDR3 runs to 17 residues. CDR3 sequence (DNA): TGTGCCAGCAGCGTAGGAATGGGGGAAGCAATTGGAAACACCATATATTTT. It codes for CASSVGMGEAIGNTIYF. The complete variable domain, with remaining parts taken from reference TRBV9 and TRBJ1-3, reads DSGVTQTPKHLITATGQRVTLRCSPRSGDLSVYWYQQSLDQGLQFLIQYYNGEERAKGNILERFSAQQFPDLHSELNLSSLELGDSALYFCASSVGMGEAIGNTIYFGEGSWLTVV.

Of note for this clone: The sample carries other DNA sequences with the same CDR3. The chain is built from TRBV6-5 and TRBJ2-7; D not resolved. Between the trimmed V and J ends, which lost 0 bases and 2 bases, there was a span of 8 bases. CDR3 size: 14 residues. The germline CDR1 and CDR2 sequences are MNHEY and SVGAGI. CDR3 coding DNA: TGTGCCAGCAGTTACTCGAGGCAGGCCTACGAGCAGTACTTC. Translating it yields CASSYSRQAYEQYF.

This chain uses TRBV11-3 with TRBJ1-1; D uncertain. CDR1 is SGHNT and CDR2 is YENEEA in the germline V gene. V was pared by 5 bases and J by 11 bases, with 18 bases between. This CDR3 comprises 13 residues. CDR3 region: CASSLAGGSLAFF. The CDR3 DNA follows: TGTGCCAGCAGCCTTGCCGGAGGAAGCTTGGCTTTCTTT.

The chain uses TRBV28 and TRBJ1-1; no clear D. Trimming left V 5 bases short and J 10 bases short, with 14 bases between. Per the germline V gene, CDR1 is MDHEN and CDR2 is SYDVKM. The CDR3 is made up of 12 amino acids. The CDR3 here is CASSPVRWGAFF. The CDR3 nucleotides are TGTGCCAGCAGTCCCGTTAGGTGGGGAGCTTTCTTT.

The rearrangement joins TRBV7-7 to TRBJ1-3; D remains unclear. Germline V gene sequence: CDR1 SSHAT, CDR2 FNYEAQ (reference sequence). The length of the CDR3 is 14 residues. V was clipped by 1 base and J by 2 bases, with 6 bases between them. The CDR3 DNA follows: TGTGCCAGCAGCTTAGGAACCCCTGGAAACACCATATATTTT. It yields the protein CASSLGTPGNTIYF.

This chain connects TRBV2 to TRBJ1-2; tentatively, D is TRBD1 (6 bases). V lost 0 bases to trimming and J lost 8 bases, with 25 bases between them. This CDR3 spans 18 amino acids. CDR1 is SNHLY and CDR2 is FYNNEI in the germline V gene. The CDR3 protein is CASSEAKAARRGSNGYTF. As DNA, the CDR3 is TGTGCCAGCAGTGAAGCGAAAGCCGCCAGGAGGGGGAGTAACGGCTACACCTTC.

This chain uses TRBV6-5 with TRBJ2-2; D is undetermined. Trimming took off 5 bases at V and 0 bases at J, with 4 bases between the two ends. The CDR3 runs 13 residues. The germline gives CDR1 MNHEY, CDR2 SVGAGI. The CDR3 protein is CASSPPNTGELFF. DNA for the CDR3: TGTGCCAGCAGTCCTCCGAACACCGGGGAGCTGTTTTTT.